These 19 T cell receptor beta chains were all obtained from the same sample, sequenced in a study of T cells of healthy individuals. Each CDR3 protein gets one entry after TCRdb re-called the 5' RACE reads with MiXCR. The table has some 39,000 distinct CDR3 sequences, approximately 4.9% seen once. These TCRs come from a human donor in good health.

This clonotype was seen ten or more times. V usage is TRBV27 and J usage is TRBJ1-2; D uncertain. Between the trimmed V and J ends, which lost 5 bases and 4 bases, there was a span of 14 bases. Germline V CDR1 and CDR2: MNHEY, SMNVEV (reference sequence). The CDR3 is made up of 14 amino acids. This CDR3 is CASSVSPGSYGYTF. In DNA, the CDR3 is TGTGCCAGCAGTGTGTCCCCAGGATCCTATGGCTACACCTTC.

This clonotype occurred many times. The chain recombines TRBV5-8 with TRBJ1-1; TRBD1 aligns across 9 bases. Germline-derived CDR1 and CDR2 are SGHTS and YDEGEE. The length of the CDR3 is 13 residues. V dropped 5 bases and J dropped 6; count of bases not matched to a gene: 5. CDR3 loop: CASRMGQGPEAFF. The CDR3 coding sequence is TGTGCCAGCAGAATGGGACAGGGCCCTGAAGCTTTCTTT.

This clonotype was recorded many times. This chain uses TRBV3-1 with TRBJ2-3, with TRBD2 matching over 7 bases. Trimming at V came to 0 bases and at J to 0 bases, leaving 3 bases not matched to a gene. Germline CDR1 reads LGHDT; CDR2 reads YNNKEL (reference sequence). The CDR3 totals 16 residues. CDR3 in DNA: TGTGCCAGCAGCCAAGAAGGGCGGGGGAGCACAGATACGCAGTATTTT. The encoded protein is CASSQEGRGSTDTQYF.

Many counts were recorded for this clonotype. This rearrangement joins TRBV13 to TRBJ2-7; D call uncertain. The CDR3 spans 14 residues. Trimming cost V 5 bases and J 0 bases, with 11 bases left between them. Germline V gives CDR1 PRHDT, CDR2 FYEKMQ (reference sequence). The CDR3 loop reads CASSPVGDSYEQYF. Written as DNA, the CDR3 is TGTGCCAGCAGCCCCGTGGGTGACTCCTACGAGCAGTACTTC.

This clonotype was counted many times. V gene TRBV24-1 combines with J gene TRBJ2-6; D unclear. This CDR3 comprises 17 residues. The V gene's germline CDR1 is KGHDR and CDR2 SFDVKD. Trimming shortened V by 4 bases and J by 0 bases, and 12 bases separated the two germline ends. CDR3 coding DNA: TGTGCCACCAGTGAGGGCAGTTCTTTCTCTGGGGCCAACGTCCTGACTTTC. As protein: CATSEGSSFSGANVLTF.

This clonotype was observed at least ten times. The genes are TRBV10-2 and TRBJ2-3; D gene ambiguous. Germline values: CDR1 WSHSY, CDR2 SAAADI. The CDR3 covers 13 residues. Trimming removed 10 bases at V and 6 bases at J, with 17 bases between. The CDR3 here is CATSIGRPDTQYF. CDR3 nucleotide sequence: TGCGCCACCTCCATAGGTCGGCCGGATACGCAGTATTTT.

This clonotype was seen many times. The rearrangement uses TRBV3-1 and TRBJ2-1; TRBD2 matches 11 bases. CDR1 and CDR2 (germline): LGHDT, YNNKEL (reference sequence). V was pared by 0 bases and J by 5 bases, with 3 bases of the junction left unmatched. The CDR3 spans 16 residues. The DNA for the CDR3 is TGTGCCAGCAGCCAAGATTCTAGCGGGGGGCACAATGAGCAGTTCTTC. Translation: CASSQDSSGGHNEQFF.

The chain has TRBV18 and TRBJ2-2; no reliable D call. The CDR3 loop spans 15 amino acids. V was trimmed by 1 base and J by 0 bases, leaving 6 bases between them. Germline assignment: CDR1 KGHSH and CDR2 LQKENI. The CDR3 loop is CASSPLTPNTGELFF. In DNA, the CDR3 is TGTGCCAGCTCACCACTTACCCCGAACACCGGGGAGCTGTTTTTT. Complete variable domain (other parts from reference TRBV18 and TRBJ2-2): NAGVMQNPRHLVRRRGQEARLRCSPMKGHSHVYWYRQLPEEGLKFMVYLQKENIIDESGMPKERFSAEFPKEGPSILRIQQVVRGDSAAYFCASSPLTPNTGELFFGEGSRLTVL.

This clonotype occurred a few times. This chain uses TRBV29-1 with TRBJ2-6; no definite D call. The CDR3 covers 12 residues. The ends were cut back, 4 bases at V and 2 bases at J, with 3 bases in the middle. Germline V gene sequence: CDR1 SQVTM, CDR2 ANQGSEA. CDR3 nucleotides: TGCAGCGTTGCAACTGGGGCCAACGTCCTGACTTTC. This translates into CSVATGANVLTF.

This clonotype appeared many times. V and J are TRBV3-1 and TRBJ2-7; 13 bases align to TRBD2. Germline V gives CDR1 LGHDT, CDR2 YNNKEL (reference sequence). This CDR3 region has 15 residues. V shed 3 bases, J shed 2 bases, and the junction held 1 base outside the gene matches. CDR3 in DNA: TGTGCCAGCAGCCACGGGACTAGCGGGGCCTACGAGCAGTACTTC. This codes for CASSHGTSGAYEQYF.

This clonotype was detected many times. The V and J genes are TRBV6-4 and TRBJ2-1; a weak D match, TRBD2 (7 bases). V was trimmed by 0 bases and J by 9 bases, leaving 18 bases between them. The length of the CDR3 is 16 residues. Germline V gene sequence: CDR1 MRHNA, CDR2 SNTAGT. CDR3 sequence (DNA): TGTGCCAGCAGTGACTCAGTGGGGGGGGCGCCGAGTGAGCAGTTCTTC. Its translation is CASSDSVGGAPSEQFF.

This clonotype was counted a few times. V and J are TRBV6-2 or TRBV6-3 and TRBJ1-5, with D hard to call. The CDR3 loop spans 12 amino acids. CDR1 is MNHEY, CDR2 SVGEGT, per germline. V lost 10 bases and J lost 3, with 10 bases in between. CDR3 nucleotides: TGTGCCACCCAAGACACCAATCAGCCCCAGCATTTT. As protein: CATQDTNQPQHF.

This clonotype has a count of ten or more. V is TRBV29-1 and J is TRBJ2-2, with D possibly matching TRBD2 (6 bases). The CDR3 has 14 residues. Trimming pared 7 bases from V and 2 bases from J, leaving 14 bases between. Germline V gene data show CDR1 as SQVTM and CDR2 as ANQGSEA. Here the CDR3 reads CSAYTGTNTGELFF. Here the CDR3 DNA reads TGCAGCGCATACACCGGGACTAACACCGGGGAGCTGTTTTTT.

This clonotype has at least ten counts. V usage is TRBV27 and J usage is TRBJ2-7; D is perhaps TRBD2 (6 bases). This CDR3 contains 15 residues. V gave up 3 bases and J gave up 0 bases, with 12 bases separating them. The germline V gene has CDR1 MNHEY and CDR2 SMNVEV (reference sequence). The CDR3 DNA follows: TGTGCCAGCAGTTTCGACGGGACTGCCTCCTACGAGCAGTACTTC. Protein product: CASSFDGTASYEQYF.

Ten or more counts support this clonotype. The chain uses TRBV3-1 and TRBJ1-4; TRBD1 matches 9 bases. With V trimmed by 4 bases and J by 5 bases, 5 bases remained unmatched. The CDR3 totals 15 residues. Germline CDR1 and CDR2: LGHDT and YNNKEL (reference sequence). This chain's CDR3 is CASSPTGTGNEKLFF. The CDR3 coding sequence is TGTGCCAGCAGCCCGACCGGGACAGGGAATGAAAAACTGTTTTTT.

This clonotype came up many times. V is TRBV2 and J is TRBJ1-1, with D possibly TRBD1 on 5 matching bases. The CDR3 length is 17 residues. With 2 bases removed from V and 0 bases from J, the gap between germline ends came to 16 bases. From germline, CDR1 is SNHLY and CDR2 FYNNEI. The CDR3 DNA follows: TGTGCCAGCAGTGAAATAGGGGCCCCCCTCATGAACACTGAAGCTTTCTTT. Translation gives CASSEIGAPLMNTEAFF. Full variable domain (rest looked up from reference TRBV2 and TRBJ1-1): EPEVTQTPSHQVTQMGQEVILRCVPISNHLYFYWYRQILGQKVEFLVSFYNNEISEKSEIFDDQFSVERPDGSNFTLKIRSTKLEDSAMYFCASSEIGAPLMNTEAFFGQGTRLTVV.

Ten or more counts support this clonotype. The J gene is TRBJ2-3, the V gene TRBV24-1; TRBD1 agrees at 8 bases. The V and J ends lost 4 bases and 4 bases, in that order; junction bases with no gene match: 6. The CDR3 is 15 amino acids. The V gene's germline CDR1 is KGHDR and CDR2 SFDVKD. The CDR3 nucleotides read TGTGCCACCAGTGACCCGACAGGGGTCGCAGATACGCAGTATTTT. As protein: CATSDPTGVADTQYF.

This clonotype was counted at least ten times. This chain joins TRBV11-2 and TRBJ1-6, with D possibly TRBD1 on 6 matching bases. Germline V gene lookup returns CDR1 SGHAT and CDR2 FQNNGV. The CDR3 loop spans 13 amino acids. V lost 3 bases, J lost 11 bases, and 11 bases lay in between. The CDR3 reads CASSFGGVTPLHF. The CDR3 nucleotides read TGTGCCAGCAGCTTCGGGGGCGTAACACCCCTCCACTTT.

This chain connects TRBV20-1 to TRBJ2-7; tentative D call: TRBD1 (6 bases). The CDR3 extends over 14 amino acids. Trimming removed 2 bases at V and 3 bases at J, with 14 bases between. Germline V gene data show CDR1 as DFQATT and CDR2 as SNEGSKA (reference sequence). The DNA of the CDR3 is TGCAGTGCTAGACAAGGGGGAAGAATCTACGAGCAGTACTTC. Its protein product is CSARQGGRIYEQYF.